This T cell receptor (beta chain) derives from a study of blood T cell repertoires in COVID-19 (dated by TCRdb to the early 2020s). Looking at the study overall: The collaborator samples originated in the United States, Italy and Spain and spanned the acute and convalescent phases of COVID-19. The material from the prospective study consisted of cDNA or gDNA derived from T cells, B-cell-depleted T cells, or PBMCs. Subjects who had been exposed to COVID-19, were actively infected with it, or had recovered from it provided the deeply sampled blood TCRbeta repertoires that made up the dataset. The repertoires were released in a freely available public database intended as a resource for research on the immune response to SARS-CoV-2. Samples were obtained from the ongoing ImmuneRACE study (first 160 participants) and from about 1,300 subjects provided by 6 global collaborators. The sample metadata nearly always contained a de-identified subject ID, COVID-19 status, age in years and sex. Where HLA class I and class II types were available, the types were taken from metadata supplied by the sample provider, not from assay-based typing. Beyond this particular receptor, the publication reports: The quantity of clinical and demographic metadata differed by source and by participant and was supplied without curation.

The CDR3 numbers 15 residues from cysteine through phenylalanine. The DNA shown is the 45-base CDR3, in frame from base 1. The CDR1 and CDR2 encoded by the germline V gene (reference sequence) are SEHNR and FQNEAQ. Trimming costs V 5 bases and J 1 base, and their ends lie 14 bases apart. TCRbeta CDR3 regions were amplified from genomic DNA by means of the immunoSEQ Assay, a bias-controlled multiplex PCR. In the authors' own workflow: The number of nucleated cells in each sample was estimated by amplification of reference gene primers within the assay. To quantify the absolute abundance of each unique TCRbeta CDR3 rearrangement, sequence reads were collapsed and filtered. For each sample, productive Simpson clonality was calculated as the square root of Simpson's diversity index over productive rearrangements. Held by TCRdb, this immuneACCESS table contains in-frame sequences only and omits some clones. Under half of the omission traces to an unresolved V gene where checked; the cause of the rest is unknown. The D gene and trimming were derived from the DNA, and the V and J assignments and clone size from that table. The sample includes about 98,000 clones, with about 90% observed a single time. The top ten constitute approximately 2% of the sample.

About this clone itself: Its antigen remains unidentified. No qualities accompany the bases; no much larger clone lies one base away.

Whole blood was collected in K2EDTA tubes by collaborating institutions according to the institutions' own protocols. For TCRbeta analysis, collaborator samples were shipped as frozen whole blood, as isolated PBMCs, or as DNA extracted from either sample type. The rearranged chain carries TRBV7-9 and TRBJ1-2; TRBD1 is perhaps the D gene, given 6 matching bases. This clonotype originated in a man between 45 and 60 years old with active COVID-19. The sequencing input was peripheral blood. The bases read TGTGCCAGCAGCGAAACGGGACAACTTAACTATGGCTACACCTTC. Its product reads: CASSETGQLNYGYTF. This CDR3, with the reference TRBV7-9 and TRBJ1-2 proteins standing in past its ends, gives the full variable domain DTGVSQNPRHKITKRGQNVTFRCDPISEHNRLYWYRQTLGQGPEFLTYFQNEAQLEKSRLLSDRFSAERPKGSFSTLEIQRTEQGDSAMYLCASSETGQLNYGYTFGSGTRLTVV.